Listed here are 14 T cell receptor beta chains from one sample, sequenced in a study of beta chain features in type 1 diabetes. Expressed TCRB transcripts were sequenced after all isolated RNA was converted to cDNA. Repertoires were generated with immunoSEQ multiplex PCR, while TCRdb's copy carries only in-frame clones and drops some. The sample lists more than 300,000 clones, about 15% seen once, with approximately 0.019% in the top ten. Sequenced: naive CD4+ T cells from blood. The receptors come from a woman in her late teens or twenties in good health.

The chain has TRBV6-5 and TRBJ1-5, with a tentative D call TRBD1 (5 bases). The V and J ends lost 6 bases and 1 base respectively, with 13 bases between them. This CDR3 spans 15 amino acids. Germline CDR1 MNHEY, CDR2 SVGAGI. This chain's CDR3 is CASRSTRTSNQPQHF. The CDR3 DNA reads as TGTGCCAGCAGAAGTACAAGGACAAGCAATCAGCCCCAGCATTTT.

The chain recombines TRBV11-2 with TRBJ1-3; D is perhaps TRBD1 (6 bases). Trimming removed 7 bases from V and 4 bases from J, with 17 bases in between. Germline V gives CDR1 SGHAT, CDR2 FQNNGV. This CDR3 is built from 15 residues. The CDR3 loop is CASTNTGSGGNTIYF. CDR3 nucleotide sequence: TGTGCCAGCACCAACACAGGGTCTGGCGGAAACACCATATATTTT.

The genes are TRBV7-9 and TRBJ2-1; 12 bases map to TRBD2. This CDR3 region has 16 residues. CDR1 and CDR2 (germline): SEHNR, FQNEAQ (reference sequence). Unmatched junction bases numbered 7, after V lost 7 bases and J lost 3 bases. The DNA for the CDR3 is TGTGCCAGCAATGGAAGACTAGCGGGAGTCTACAATGAGCAGTTCTTC. Protein: CASNGRLAGVYNEQFF.

This clone has a handful of counts. The J gene is TRBJ1-1, the V gene TRBV20-1; D uncertain. The CDR3 sequence is 11 residues long. Germline V lookup: CDR1 DFQATT, CDR2 SNEGSKA (reference sequence). The ends were cut back, 6 bases at V and 8 bases at J, with 13 bases in the middle. This CDR3 is CSARPKPEAFF. DNA of the CDR3: TGCAGTGCCAGGCCGAAACCCGAAGCTTTCTTT.

In its sample, this clone was seen a few times. In nucleotides, the CDR3 is TGTGCCAGCAGCTCCCCCCAAGGACTGGCTTACAATGAGCAGTTCTTC. Translation gives CASSSPQGLAYNEQFF. V and J are TRBV7-9 and TRBJ2-1, with D tentatively TRBD2 (5 bases). V lost 4 bases to trimming and J lost 4 bases, with 17 bases between them. The CDR3 totals 16 residues. Germline CDR1 SEHNR, CDR2 FQNEAQ (reference sequence).

As to this clone: Other DNA sequences of this sample code for an identical CDR3. This chain joins TRBV7-2 and TRBJ2-5, with D hard to call. The CDR3 consists of 12 residues. From germline, CDR1 is SGHTA and CDR2 FQGNSA. Trimming removed 1 base from V and 5 bases from J, with 5 bases in between. Here the CDR3 reads CASSLVRETQYF. CDR3 nucleotide sequence: TGTGCCAGCAGCTTAGTCCGGGAGACCCAGTACTTC.

This chain connects TRBV25-1 to TRBJ2-5, with D perhaps TRBD2 (7 bases). The CDR3 runs 17 residues. The germline gives CDR1 MGHDK, CDR2 SYGVNS. V gave up 1 base and J gave up 0 bases, with 15 bases separating them. CDR3 in DNA: TGTGCCAGCAGTGAATTGGGGGCGGGAGCGAACCAAGAGACCCAGTACTTC. The encoded protein is CASSELGAGANQETQYF.

This clone was observed a handful of times. CDR3 sequence reads: CASSEAGAPPDTQYF. CDR3 DNA: TGTGCCAGCAGTGAGGCAGGGGCGCCTCCGGATACGCAGTATTTT. The chain couples TRBV25-1 to TRBJ2-3, with D possibly TRBD1 on 6 matching bases. Germline assignment: CDR1 MGHDK and CDR2 SYGVNS. The ends were cut back, 3 bases at V and 6 bases at J, with 16 bases in the middle. The CDR3 extends over 15 amino acids. Drawing the rest from reference TRBV25-1 and TRBJ2-3, the complete variable domain is EADIYQTPRYLVIGTGKKITLECSQTMGHDKMYWYQQDPGMELHLIHYSYGVNSTEKGDLSSESTVSRIRTEHFPLTLESARPSHTSQYLCASSEAGAPPDTQYFGPGTRLTVL.

The chain employs TRBV19 and TRBJ2-2; D might be TRBD1 (6 bases). The CDR3 spans 11 residues. Trimming cost V 9 bases and J 6 bases, with 8 bases left between them. Per germline, CDR1 LNHDA and CDR2 SQIVND (reference sequence). The CDR3 is CASQGSGELFF. In DNA form, the CDR3 reads TGTGCCAGCCAGGGGTCCGGGGAGCTGTTTTTT. The entire variable domain, with the rest obtained from reference TRBV19 and TRBJ2-2, is as follows: DGGITQSPKYLFRKEGQNVTLSCEQNLNHDAMYWYRQDPGQGLRLIYYSQIVNDFQKGDIAEGYSVSREKKESFPLTVTSAQKNPTAFYLCASQGSGELFFGEGSRLTVL.

Only a few counts were recorded for this clone. Other nucleotide sequences in the sample specify the same CDR3. J is TRBJ1-1 and V is TRBV5-1; TRBD1 matches 8 bases. With 4 bases clipped from V and 1 base from J, the junction kept 3 bases outside the gene matches. CDR3 length equals 14 residues. CDR1 is SGHRS and CDR2 is YFSETQ in the germline V gene. The CDR3 DNA is TGCGCCAGCAGCCTCGGGACAGGGAACACTGAAGCTTTCTTT. It is translated as CASSLGTGNTEAFF.

This clone was detected a few times. The chain carries TRBV7-8 and TRBJ2-1; maybe TRBD1 (5 bases). Germline lookup yields CDR1 SGHVS and CDR2 FQNEAQ. V was trimmed by 0 bases and J by 5 bases, leaving 8 bases between them. This CDR3 comprises 14 residues. CDR3 residues: CASSLAGQHNEQFF. CDR3 sequence (DNA): TGTGCCAGCAGCTTAGCTGGACAACACAATGAGCAGTTCTTC.

This clone was observed a few times. The chain has TRBV25-1 and TRBJ1-2; possible D gene TRBD1, 6 bases. V gave up 6 bases and J gave up 4 bases, with 12 bases separating them. CDR1 MGHDK and CDR2 SYGVNS come from the germline V gene. The CDR3 has 13 residues. The CDR3 nucleotides are TGTGCCAGCAGACAGGGAGCTCCCTATGGCTACACCTTC. This encodes CASRQGAPYGYTF.

The rearrangement joins TRBV2 to TRBJ2-1; no clear D gene. Trimming stripped 5 bases from V and 8 bases from J, with 7 bases between. Germline CDR1 is SNHLY and CDR2 is FYNNEI. The CDR3 is 11 amino acids. CDR3 DNA: TGTGCCAGCAGTATTAGAGATGAGCAGTTCTTC. Its translation: CASSIRDEQFF.

This sequence joins TRBV7-6 and TRBJ1-5; D gene uncertain. The germline V and J ends were trimmed by 1 base and 3 bases, with 13 bases remaining between them. Germline assignment: CDR1 SGHVS and CDR2 FNYEAQ. This CDR3 region has 16 residues. The CDR3 loop is CASSLVAGELNQPQHF. In nucleotides, the CDR3 is TGTGCCAGCAGCTTAGTGGCCGGGGAGCTCAATCAGCCCCAGCATTTT.